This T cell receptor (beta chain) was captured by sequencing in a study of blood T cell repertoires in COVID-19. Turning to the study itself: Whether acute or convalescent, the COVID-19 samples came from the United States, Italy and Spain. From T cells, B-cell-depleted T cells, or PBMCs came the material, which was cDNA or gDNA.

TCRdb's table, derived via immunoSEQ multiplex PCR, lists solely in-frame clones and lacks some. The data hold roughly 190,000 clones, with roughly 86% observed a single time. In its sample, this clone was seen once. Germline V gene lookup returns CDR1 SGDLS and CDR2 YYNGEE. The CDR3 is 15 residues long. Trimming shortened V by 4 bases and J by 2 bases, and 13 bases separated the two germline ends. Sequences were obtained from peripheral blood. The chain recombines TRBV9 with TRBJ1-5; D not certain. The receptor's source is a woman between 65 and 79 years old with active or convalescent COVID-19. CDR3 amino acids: CASSPGAGGNQPQHF. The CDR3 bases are TGTGCCAGCAGCCCTGGCGCGGGTGGCAATCAGCCCCAGCATTTT.